What follows are 12 T cell receptor beta chains derived from one specimen sequenced in a study of OX40 agonist ivuxolimab in advanced cancers. TCRdb's table, derived via immunoSEQ multiplex PCR, lists solely in-frame clones and lacks some. The sample holds more than 45,000 clones, around 89% seen once. The sequencing used CD4+ or CD8+ T cells sorted from blood, collected in a trial of the OX40 agonist ivuxolimab. The source is an adult with an advanced solid tumor such as melanoma, head and neck, liver or kidney cancer.

The chain links TRBV7-9 to TRBJ1-1; TRBD1 aligns across 8 bases. Germline lookup yields CDR1 SEHNR and CDR2 FQNEAQ (reference sequence). The CDR3 sequence is 12 residues long. The V gene end was trimmed by 5 bases and the J gene end by 10 bases; junction bases not matched to a gene: 6. In DNA form, the CDR3 reads TGTGCCAGCAGCCCATTTGACAGGGGAGCTTTCTTT. Translating gives CASSPFDRGAFF.

This clone was found a few times. The CDR3 reads CASSGSGRMAGELFF. The CDR3 coding sequence is TGTGCCAGCAGCGGAAGCGGGAGAATGGCCGGGGAGCTGTTTTTT. The V call is TRBV9, the J call TRBJ2-2; 8 bases are shared with TRBD2. The CDR3 contains 15 residues. In germline, CDR1 is SGDLS, CDR2 YYNGEE. The junction had 7 bases not matched to a gene; V was cut back by 3 bases and J by 6 bases. Full variable domain (outside the CDR3, taken from reference TRBV9 and TRBJ2-2): DSGVTQTPKHLITATGQRVTLRCSPRSGDLSVYWYQQSLDQGLQFLIQYYNGEERAKGNILERFSAQQFPDLHSELNLSSLELGDSALYFCASSGSGRMAGELFFGEGSRLTVL.

The V and J genes are TRBV11-2 and TRBJ2-1; D call uncertain. The CDR3 runs 12 residues. The ends were cut back, 2 bases at V and 8 bases at J, with 7 bases in the middle. The germline V gene has CDR1 SGHAT and CDR2 FQNNGV. The CDR3 DNA follows: TGTGCCAGCAGCTTAACGCAGGATGAGCAGTTCTTC. Its protein is CASSLTQDEQFF. The full variable domain, rest sourced from reference TRBV11-2 and TRBJ2-1, is EAGVAQSPRYKIIEKRQSVAFWCNPISGHATLYWYQQILGQGPKLLIQFQNNGVVDDSQLPKDRFSAERLKGVDSTLKIQPAKLEDSAVYLCASSLTQDEQFFGPGTRLTVL.

V usage is TRBV11-2 and J usage is TRBJ2-3; D is unresolved. The CDR3 loop spans 12 amino acids. Trimming stripped 7 bases from V and 5 bases from J, with 10 bases between. The germline CDR1 and CDR2 sequences are SGHAT and FQNNGV. The CDR3 region has the DNA TGTGCCAGCACCCTCCGGAGAGATACGCAGTATTTT. Amino acid sequence: CASTLRRDTQYF.

This chain joins TRBV6-5 and TRBJ2-7; 9 bases match TRBD2. CDR3 length: 14 residues. Germline CDR1 and CDR2: MNHEY and SVGAGI. The ends lost 4 bases at V and 6 bases at J; junction bases unmatched: 7. In nucleotides, the CDR3 is TGTGCCAGCAGTTTGATAGCGGGAGACCGCGAGCAGTACGTC. It is translated as CASSLIAGDREQYV.

The rearrangement joins TRBV4-3 to TRBJ2-1; D possibly corresponds to TRBD2 (6 bases). Trimming shortened V by 0 bases and J by 8 bases, and 14 bases separated the two germline ends. In germline, CDR1 is LGHNA, CDR2 YSLEER. CDR3 length: 15 residues. The CDR3 spells CASSQDELARDEQFF. The CDR3 bases are TGCGCCAGCAGCCAAGATGAACTAGCCCGTGATGAGCAGTTCTTC.

This sequence joins TRBV13 and TRBJ2-1; D gene unclear. The germline V and J ends were trimmed by 4 bases and 5 bases, with 6 bases remaining between them. CDR1 and CDR2 (germline): PRHDT, FYEKMQ (reference sequence). This CDR3 region has 12 residues. For the CDR3, the DNA is TGTGCCAGCAGCTCCGCTGACAATGAGCAGTTCTTC. As protein: CASSSADNEQFF. Full variable domain (missing parts from reference TRBV13 and TRBJ2-1): AAGVIQSPRHLIKEKRETATLKCYPIPRHDTVYWYQQGPGQDPQFLISFYEKMQSDKGSIPDRFSAQQFSDYHSELNMSSLELGDSALYFCASSSADNEQFFGPGTRLTVL.

The chain uses TRBV30 and TRBJ2-2; a possible D gene is TRBD2 (6 bases). The germline V gene encodes CDR1 GTSNPN and CDR2 SVGIG (reference sequence). V was clipped by 0 bases and J by 0 bases, with 11 bases between them. The CDR3 runs 16 residues. The CDR3 nucleotides are TGTGCCTGGAGTGTACTCGCGGGACCGAACACCGGGGAGCTGTTTTTT. It yields the protein CAWSVLAGPNTGELFF.

The chain has TRBV7-6 and TRBJ2-1, with TRBD1 matching 8 bases. The CDR3 covers 16 residues. V lost 1 base, J lost 6 bases, and 8 bases stayed unmatched. Germline lookup yields CDR1 SGHVS and CDR2 FNYEAQ. CDR3 coding DNA: TGTGCCAGCAGCTTAGTGCAGACAGGGGCGATCAATGAGCAGTTCTTC. Translation gives CASSLVQTGAINEQFF.

The chain has TRBV6-5 and TRBJ2-1; 8 bases are a match to TRBD1. With V trimmed by 6 bases and J by 7 bases, 8 bases remained unmatched. The germline CDR1 and CDR2 sequences are MNHEY and SVGAGI. The CDR3 contains 14 residues. The CDR3 sequence: CASRDRGERNEQFF. The CDR3 coding sequence is TGTGCCAGCAGAGACAGGGGTGAGAGGAATGAGCAGTTCTTC.

V and J are TRBV29-1 and TRBJ2-2; D possibly corresponds to TRBD2 (5 bases). The CDR3 is 11 amino acids. Germline loops: CDR1 SQVTM, CDR2 ANQGSEA. Deletions cut 3 bases from V and 6 bases from J, with 5 bases between. CDR3 sequence (DNA): TGCAGCGTTGAGGAGGCCGGGGAGCTGTTTTTT. It translates to CSVEEAGELFF.

In its sample, this clone was seen a few times. The J gene is TRBJ1-1, the V gene TRBV5-1; TRBD1 is a possible D gene (5 bases). CDR1 is SGHRS, CDR2 YFSETQ, per germline. V gave up 5 bases and J gave up 2 bases, with 13 bases separating them. The CDR3 length is 14 residues. The chain's CDR3 is CASRLTGPNTEAFF. In DNA, the CDR3 is TGCGCCAGCAGGCTTACGGGGCCCAACACTGAAGCTTTCTTT.